This section outlines one TCR beta chain sequence together with its context. Its binding antigen is unknown. No clone much larger than this one lies a single base away; base qualities are absent. The data derive from a study of T cell responses to AZD1222 COVID-19 vaccine (dated by TCRdb to the early 2020s). The study in broad terms: TCR sequencing was performed for 230 to 250 trial participants, of whom about 200 were given two doses of AZD1222 and around 25 were given two doses of MenACWY control vaccine. Trial participants were enrolled by age into subgroups of 18-55, 56-69 and 70-plus years, and around 150, 28 and 57 TCR-sequenced participants, respectively, were included in these subgroups.

Interpreted using the paper, the time point label stands for: baseline before first vaccination. The sample's treatment or condition label, decoded: meningococcal conjugate vaccine given as trial control. Vaccinee samples came from UK trials COV001 and COV002, including a single-blind randomized controlled phase 2/3 trial of AZD1222 (ChAdOx1 nCoV-19) in healthy adults. For TCRbeta chain sequencing, PBMC samples from trial participants were taken at day 0 and at day 28 after the second dose. The CDR3 numbers 14 residues from cysteine through phenylalanine. The CDR3 DNA has 42 bases and is translated from base 1. Sequences LGHDT (CDR1) and YNNKEL (CDR2) are obtained from the germline V gene (reference sequence). A distance of 18 bases separates the germline ends of V and J, which lose 5 bases and 8 bases respectively. The CDR3 regions of human TCRbeta chains were analyzed by immunosequencing. In the authors' own workflow: TCRs in the repertoires were compared against a reference library of SARS-CoV-2-specific TCRs that had been generated with the MIRA antigen-specificity platform. Breadth meant the fraction of unique TCRs that were SARS-CoV-2-associated, whereas depth meant the fraction of total T cells that were SARS-CoV-2-associated. Each spike-specific TCR was assigned to its reactive spike region and to a CD4 or CD8 class using the MIRA data. Log10-transformed breadth and depth values were compared by one-way ANOVA with Sidak's multiple comparisons tests. The source is immuneACCESS, and TCRdb retained only in-frame sequences with V and J called. Part of the clones is not carried over; for the studies checked, unresolved V genes explain less than half of this, and the remainder is unexplained. V, J and clone size reflect that table, while D and trimming were determined from the DNA. In this sample the table shows approximately 220,000 clones, about 92% of which occur a single time. Clones ranked in the top ten supply more than 0.8% of the sample.

The research as a whole found: Conclusions about previously exposed vaccinees were limited because only a handful of AZD1222 recipients were SARS-CoV-2 seropositive at baseline. The whole spike protein was spanned by vaccine-associated CD4 TCRs, and dominant responses were seen in regions 160-218 and 743-854. Participants were mostly white British and included more females than males, and it was suggested by the authors that clonal diversity may have been underestimated. The 56-69-year group was small, and its depth increase did not reach significance, likely because of low power. Because no day 14 peak-response samples were available, repertoires were characterized only after the peak T cell response. Reportedly, close to half of the unique spike-specific TCRs recognized epitopes lying outside the regions that are mutated in the B.1.351 and B.1.1.7 variants. Spike-specific TCR breadth and depth rose significantly after two AZD1222 doses compared with day 0 and with MenACWY recipients.

The chain joins TRBV3-1 (or the pseudogene TRBV3-2) to TRBJ1-2; TRBD1 is a possible D gene, resting on 6 matching bases. The sequence came from an adult in good health. The sample in question was peripheral blood, obtained on day 0 of MenACWY control vaccination. The DNA reads TGTGCCAGCAGCTCGACAACAGGGAGGTACGGCTACACCTTC. It translates to CASSSTTGRYGYTF.